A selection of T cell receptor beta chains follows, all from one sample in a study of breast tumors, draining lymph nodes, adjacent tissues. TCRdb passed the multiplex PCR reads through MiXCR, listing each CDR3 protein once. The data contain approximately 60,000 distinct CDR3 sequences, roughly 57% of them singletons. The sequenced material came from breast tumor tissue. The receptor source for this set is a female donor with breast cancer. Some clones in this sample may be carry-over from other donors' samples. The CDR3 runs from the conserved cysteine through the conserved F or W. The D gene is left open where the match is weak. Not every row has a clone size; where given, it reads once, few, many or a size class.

CDR3aa: CASSLGPGSYEQYF
CDR3nt: TGTGCCAGCAGCTTAGGCCCGGGCAGCTACGAGCAGTACTTC
abundance: -
d_gene: -
j_gene: TRBJ2-7
v_gene: TRBV7-6

CDR3aa: CASEHTGETQYF
CDR3nt: TGTGCCAGCGAGCACACCGGGGAGACCCAGTACTTC
abundance: -
d_gene: -
j_gene: TRBJ2-5
v_gene: TRBV6-2/TRBV6-3

CDR3aa: CASSQPDRAYNEQYF
CDR3nt: TGCGCCAGCAGCCAACCAGACAGAGCCTACAATGAGCAGTATTTT
abundance: -
d_gene: -
j_gene: TRBJ2-3
v_gene: TRBV4-1

CDR3aa: CARSLLPGPPYEQYF
CDR3nt: TGCGCCCGCAGCCTCCTGCCGGGGCCGCCCTACGAGCAGTACTTC
abundance: -
d_gene: -
j_gene: TRBJ2-7
v_gene: TRBV4-1

CDR3aa: CSARAFGTGYEKLFF
CDR3nt: TGCAGTGCTAGGGCGTTCGGGACAGGGTATGAAAAACTGTTTTTT
abundance: -
d_gene: TRBD1
j_gene: TRBJ1-4
v_gene: TRBV20-1

CDR3aa: CASSFGIQGTAYYEQYF
CDR3nt: TGTGCCAGCAGCTTTGGAATACAAGGGACAGCTTACTACGAGCAGTACTTC
abundance: many
d_gene: TRBD1
j_gene: TRBJ2-7
v_gene: TRBV5-8

CDR3aa: CASTAGGSQYF
CDR3nt: TGTGCCAGCACCGCGGGGGGTTCGCAGTATTTT
abundance: -
d_gene: TRBD2
j_gene: TRBJ2-3
v_gene: TRBV12-3/TRBV12-4

CDR3aa: CAIRPADRVNSPLHF
CDR3nt: TGTGCCATCCGCCCCGCGGACAGGGTTAATTCACCCCTCCACTTT
abundance: once
d_gene: TRBD1
j_gene: TRBJ1-6
v_gene: TRBV10-3

CDR3aa: CASGPRDRGPFSNQPQHF
CDR3nt: TGTGCTAGTGGTCCAAGGGACAGGGGGCCTTTTTCGAATCAGCCCCAGCATTTT
abundance: -
d_gene: TRBD1
j_gene: TRBJ1-5
v_gene: TRBV12-5

CDR3aa: CASSLQGNTQYF
CDR3nt: TGTGCCAGCAGCCTACAGGGCAATACGCAGTATTTT
abundance: -
d_gene: -
j_gene: TRBJ2-3
v_gene: TRBV7-6

CDR3aa: CASSQGTTGESEKLFF
CDR3nt: TGTGCCAGCTCACAGGGGACGACAGGGGAGAGTGAAAAACTGTTTTTT
abundance: many
d_gene: TRBD1
j_gene: TRBJ1-4
v_gene: TRBV18

CDR3aa: CSAREGEQYF
CDR3nt: TGCAGTGCCAGGGAGGGCGAGCAGTACTTC
abundance: many
d_gene: TRBD2
j_gene: TRBJ2-7
v_gene: TRBV20-1

CDR3aa: CASTTSAGTGGYTF
CDR3nt: TGTGCCAGCACTACCAGCGCGGGGACGGGCGGCTACACCTTC
abundance: -
d_gene: -
j_gene: TRBJ1-2
v_gene: TRBV12-3/TRBV12-4

CDR3aa: CSVGTEYGYTF
CDR3nt: TGCAGCGTCGGGACGGAATATGGCTACACCTTC
abundance: few
d_gene: -
j_gene: TRBJ1-2
v_gene: TRBV29-1

CDR3aa: CASSSQDTQYF
CDR3nt: TGCGCCAGCAGCTCTCAAGATACGCAGTATTTT
abundance: once
d_gene: -
j_gene: TRBJ2-3
v_gene: TRBV7-9

CDR3aa: CSARDRTSGGYSYEQYF
CDR3nt: TGCAGTGCTAGAGACCGGACTAGCGGGGGGTACTCCTACGAGCAGTACTTC
abundance: -
d_gene: TRBD2
j_gene: TRBJ2-7
v_gene: TRBV20-1

CDR3aa: CASSMRTSRYNEQFF
CDR3nt: TGTGCCAGTAGTATGCGGACTAGCAGGTACAATGAGCAGTTCTTC
abundance: many
d_gene: TRBD2
j_gene: TRBJ2-1
v_gene: TRBV19

CDR3aa: CSAPWGSSYNEQFF
CDR3nt: TGCAGTGCTCCCTGGGGCAGCTCCTACAATGAGCAGTTCTTC
abundance: many
d_gene: -
j_gene: TRBJ2-1
v_gene: TRBV20-1

CDR3aa: CASSLGGRDNQPQHF
CDR3nt: TGTGCCAGCAGCTTAGGGGGCAGGGATAATCAGCCCCAGCATTTT
abundance: -
d_gene: -
j_gene: TRBJ1-5
v_gene: TRBV7-2

CDR3aa: CASTRRGSENTIYF
CDR3nt: TGTGCCAGCACCCGGAGGGGGTCGGAAAACACCATATATTTT
abundance: -
d_gene: -
j_gene: TRBJ1-3
v_gene: TRBV12-3/TRBV12-4

CDR3aa: CASSYSSRSTDTQYF
CDR3nt: TGTGCCAGCAGTTACTCCAGCAGGAGCACAGATACGCAGTATTTT
abundance: many
d_gene: -
j_gene: TRBJ2-3
v_gene: TRBV6-5

CDR3aa: CASSDSSVDPYQTSGRSDNEQFF
CDR3nt: TGTGCCAGCAGCGACTCTAGCGTTGACCCTTACCAGACTAGCGGGAGGTCCGACAATGAGCAGTTCTTC
abundance: -
d_gene: TRBD2
j_gene: TRBJ2-1
v_gene: TRBV9

CDR3aa: CASSYRGGANVLTF
CDR3nt: TGCGCCAGCAGCTATCGCGGGGGGGCTAACGTCCTGACTTTC
abundance: -
d_gene: TRBD2
j_gene: TRBJ2-6
v_gene: TRBV4-3

CDR3aa: CAWRVTGVRTEAFF
CDR3nt: TGTGCCTGGAGGGTTACAGGGGTTCGGACTGAAGCTTTCTTT
abundance: few
d_gene: TRBD1
j_gene: TRBJ1-1
v_gene: TRBV30

CDR3aa: CASSGWEDEKLFF
CDR3nt: TGCGCCAGCAGCGGGTGGGAGGATGAAAAACTGTTTTTT
abundance: -
d_gene: -
j_gene: TRBJ1-4
v_gene: TRBV5-1

CDR3aa: CASSLGTASYNSPLHF
CDR3nt: TGTGCCAGCAGCTTAGGGACAGCCTCCTATAATTCACCCCTCCACTTT
abundance: -
d_gene: TRBD1
j_gene: TRBJ1-6
v_gene: TRBV5-4

CDR3aa: CSARLWDGSNQPQHF
CDR3nt: TGCAGTGCTAGACTGTGGGACGGTAGCAATCAGCCCCAGCATTTT
abundance: once
d_gene: -
j_gene: TRBJ1-5
v_gene: TRBV20-1